These T cell receptor beta chains were read from a single sample in a study of blood T cell repertoires in COVID-19. Repertoires were generated with immunoSEQ multiplex PCR, while TCRdb's copy carries only in-frame clones and drops some. This sample has more than 250,000 clones, with about nine tenths found just once. The sequencing sample was made of peripheral blood. The source of these receptors is a man in his fifties or sixties with active or convalescent COVID-19. Both conserved end residues are part of each CDR3. D genes are given only for firm matches.

v_call	d_call	j_call	cdr3_nt	cdr3_aa
TRBV5-4	TRBD1	TRBJ2-1	TGTGCCAGCAGCTTGGCAGGGGGCGGCGATGAGCAGTTCTTC	CASSLAGGGDEQFF
TRBV25-1	-	TRBJ1-1	TGTGCCAGCAGTTGGACAGATCGGAGCACTGAAGCTTTCTTT	CASSWTDRSTEAFF
TRBV30	TRBD1	TRBJ1-3	TGTGCCTGGAGTGCCGGGACAGCCTCTGGAAACACCATATATTTT	CAWSAGTASGNTIYF
TRBV28	TRBD1	TRBJ2-7	TGTGCCAGCAGTTCCCCGGACAGGGGAATCAACGAGCAGTACTTC	CASSSPDRGINEQYF
TRBV11-1	-	TRBJ2-3	TGTGCCAGCAGCCGGCATTTAGGGAGAGATACGCAGTATTTT	CASSRHLGRDTQYF
TRBV28	-	TRBJ2-7	TGTGCCAGCGGAGAGGGGGCCTACGAGCAGTACTTC	CASGEGAYEQYF
TRBV4-2	TRBD1	TRBJ2-7	TGTGCCAGCAGCCAAGACCTGGGGCAGGGGGCAGGCGAGCAGTACTTC	CASSQDLGQGAGEQYF
TRBV28	-	TRBJ1-5	TGTGCCAGCACGCTCGGGGGGCAGGGTCAGCCCCAGCATTTT	CASTLGGQGQPQHF
TRBV2	-	TRBJ2-1	TGTGCCAGCAGAGCCTTGAGCTCCTACAATGAGCAGTTCTTC	CASRALSSYNEQFF
TRBV5-1	-	TRBJ2-5	TGCGCCAGCAGCTTACAGGAGACCCAGTACTTC	CASSLQETQYF
TRBV28	-	TRBJ2-7	TGTGCCAGCAGTTCCCTTAGCCCAAAGCAGTACTTC	CASSSLSPKQYF